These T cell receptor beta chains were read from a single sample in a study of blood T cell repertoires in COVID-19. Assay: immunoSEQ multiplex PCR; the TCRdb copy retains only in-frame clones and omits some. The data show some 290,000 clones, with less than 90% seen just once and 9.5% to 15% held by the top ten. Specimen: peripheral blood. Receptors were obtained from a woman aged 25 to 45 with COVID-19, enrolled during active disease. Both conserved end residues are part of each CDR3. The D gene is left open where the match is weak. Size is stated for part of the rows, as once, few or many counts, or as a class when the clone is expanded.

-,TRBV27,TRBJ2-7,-,TGTGCCAGCAGTTTTCTGTCGGGGGTCGTGCACGAGCAGTACTTC,CASSFLSGVVHEQYF
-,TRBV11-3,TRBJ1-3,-,TGTGCCAGCAGCGAAACAGGGTCTGGAAACACCATATATTTT,CASSETGSGNTIYF
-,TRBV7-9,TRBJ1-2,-,TGTGCCAGCAGCACCGAGGACAGAATCTATGGCTACACCTTC,CASSTEDRIYGYTF
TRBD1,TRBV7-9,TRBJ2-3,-,TGTGCCAGCAGCCCAGGGGACAGGCCTGGCACGCAGTATTTT,CASSPGDRPGTQYF
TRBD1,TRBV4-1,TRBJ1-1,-,TGCGCCAGCAGCCAAGCCGCCGGGACAGGGGGCGCGTGGGCTTTCTTT,CASSQAAGTGGAWAFF
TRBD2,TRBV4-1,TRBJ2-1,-,TGCGCCAGCAGCCTGGGACTAGCGGGGGGAAGGGATGAGCAGTTCTTC,CASSLGLAGGRDEQFF
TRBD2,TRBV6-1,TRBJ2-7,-,TGTGCCAGCAGTGAAACCCTTCTAAGCGGGGGGGATTCCTACGAGCAGTACTTC,CASSETLLSGGDSYEQYF
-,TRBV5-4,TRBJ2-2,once,TGTGCCAGCAGCACCCGGGACTACTCTCAGGGGGGGGAGCTGTTTTTT,CASSTRDYSQGGELFF
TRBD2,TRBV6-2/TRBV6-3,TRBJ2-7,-,TGTGCCAGCAGCCCCGGACTAGTTTACTACGAGCAGTACTTC,CASSPGLVYYEQYF
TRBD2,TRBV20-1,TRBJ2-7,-,TGCAGTGCTAGAGTAGCGGGGGGGCCCTTATTC,CSARVAGGPLF
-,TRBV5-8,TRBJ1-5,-,TGTGCCAGCAGCCTGGACAGATCACCCCAGCCCCAGCATTTT,CASSLDRSPQPQHF
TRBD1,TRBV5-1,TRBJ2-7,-,TGCGCCAGCAGCACCTGGACAGGGGCAGGCGAGCAGTACTTC,CASSTWTGAGEQYF
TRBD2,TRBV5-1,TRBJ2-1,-,TGCGCCAGCAGCACTAGCGGGGTTGATTTAGGTGAGCAGTTCTTC,CASSTSGVDLGEQFF
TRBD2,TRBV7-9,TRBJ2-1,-,TGTGCCAGCAGCGGTCCTGATTCCCATAGCGGGGGGGCCTACAATGAGCAGTTCTTC,CASSGPDSHSGGAYNEQFF
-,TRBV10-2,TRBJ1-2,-,TGCGCCAGCAGTGAAGAGGGCAGATCCAGTGGCTACACCTTC,CASSEEGRSSGYTF
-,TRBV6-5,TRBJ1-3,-,TGTGCCAGCAGACGAGTGAGCTCTGGAAACACCATATATTTT,CASRRVSSGNTIYF
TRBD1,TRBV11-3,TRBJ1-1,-,TGTGCCAGCAGCTTCACGACAGGGGTTAACACTGAAGCTTTCTTT,CASSFTTGVNTEAFF
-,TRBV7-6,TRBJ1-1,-,TGTGCCAGCAGCTTAGGAGGCCGGGTTGACAGGAACTGGAACACTGAAGCTTTCTTT,CASSLGGRVDRNWNTEAFF
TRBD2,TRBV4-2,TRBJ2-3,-,TGTGCCAGCAGCCAAGATGTGGCGGGGGGGGGCACAGATACGCAGTATTTT,CASSQDVAGGGTDTQYF
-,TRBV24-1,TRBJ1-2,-,TGTGCCACCAGTGACCAGACGGACACGGCTCTAGGCTACACCTTC,CATSDQTDTALGYTF
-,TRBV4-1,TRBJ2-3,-,TGCGCCAGCAGCCAAAGAGGAGATACGCAGTATTTT,CASSQRGDTQYF
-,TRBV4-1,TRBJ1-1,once,TGCGCCAGCAGCCAAGATGGGCGGACACTGAACACTGAAGCTTTCTTT,CASSQDGRTLNTEAFF
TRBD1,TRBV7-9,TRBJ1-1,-,TGTGCCAGCAGCTTAACACAGGGGCTTACTGAAGCTTTCTTT,CASSLTQGLTEAFF
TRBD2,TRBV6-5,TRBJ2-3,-,TGTGCCAGCAGTTATTCCCTAGCGGCTAGCACAGATACGCAGTATTTT,CASSYSLAASTDTQYF
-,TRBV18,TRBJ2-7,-,TGTGCCAGCTCACCTCAAAACTCCTACGAGCAGTACTTC,CASSPQNSYEQYF
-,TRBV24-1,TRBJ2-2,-,TGTGCCACCAGTGCAGGGAACGGGGAGCTGTTTTTT,CATSAGNGELFF
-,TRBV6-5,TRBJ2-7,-,TGTGCCAGCAGGAGGGAGCAGGCTAACTACGAGCAGTACTTC,CASRREQANYEQYF
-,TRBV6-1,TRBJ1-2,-,TGTGCCAGCAGTGAAAGCCTGAGTAACTATGGCTACACCTTC,CASSESLSNYGYTF
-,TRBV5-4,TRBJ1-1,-,TGTGCCAGCAGCTTAGGAACTAAAGCTGAAGCTTTCTTT,CASSLGTKAEAFF
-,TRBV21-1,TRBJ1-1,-,TGTGCCGACAAGGCCCGGGGGGCCCGAGGCACTGAAGCTTTCTTT,CADKARGARGTEAFF
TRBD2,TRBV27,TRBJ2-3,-,TGTGCCAGCAGTTTCCGGGACAGATCACTAGCGGGGTACACAGATACGCAGTATTTT,CASSFRDRSLAGYTDTQYF
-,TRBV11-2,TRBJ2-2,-,TGTGCCAGCAGCTTAGATACGGGGTGGGGTCTCCCCGGGGAGCTGTTTTTT,CASSLDTGWGLPGELFF
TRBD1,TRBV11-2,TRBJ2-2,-,TGTGCCAGCAGCCTTGGACAGGGGGCCGTCGGGGAGCTGTTTTTT,CASSLGQGAVGELFF
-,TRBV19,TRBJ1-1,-,TGTGCCAGCAAACTAGACGGGGGTTACACTGAAGCTTTCTTT,CASKLDGGYTEAFF
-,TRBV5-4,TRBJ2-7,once,TGTGCCAGCAGCTTGGGACAGCTCTACGAGCAGTACTTC,CASSLGQLYEQYF